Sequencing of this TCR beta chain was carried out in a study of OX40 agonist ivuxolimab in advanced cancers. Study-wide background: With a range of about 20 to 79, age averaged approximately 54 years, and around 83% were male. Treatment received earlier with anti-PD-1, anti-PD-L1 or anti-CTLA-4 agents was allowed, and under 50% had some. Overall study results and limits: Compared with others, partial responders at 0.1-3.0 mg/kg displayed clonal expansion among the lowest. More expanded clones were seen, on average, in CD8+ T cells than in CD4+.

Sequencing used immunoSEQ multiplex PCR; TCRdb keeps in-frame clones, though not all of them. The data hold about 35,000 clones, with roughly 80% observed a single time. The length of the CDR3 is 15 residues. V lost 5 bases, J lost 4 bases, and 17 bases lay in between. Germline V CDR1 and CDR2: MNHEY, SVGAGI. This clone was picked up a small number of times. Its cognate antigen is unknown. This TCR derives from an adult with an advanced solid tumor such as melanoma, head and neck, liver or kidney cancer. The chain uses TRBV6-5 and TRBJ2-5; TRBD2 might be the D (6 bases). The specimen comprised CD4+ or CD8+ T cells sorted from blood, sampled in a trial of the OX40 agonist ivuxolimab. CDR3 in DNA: TGTGCCAGCAGTCGTAATACTAGCCCATCAGAGACCCAGTACTTC. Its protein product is CASSRNTSPSETQYF.